These 22 T cell receptor beta chains were sequenced from one sample in a study of identifying expanded T cells in peripheral blood. Libraries were prepared by immunoSEQ multiplex PCR; TCRdb keeps only in-frame clonotypes and omits some of them. Among about 110,000 clones listed, about 88% were seen once. The sequenced sample was blood. The receptors shown here come from a person aged 18 to 75 in good health.

This clone showed up just a few times. V usage is TRBV19 and J usage is TRBJ2-7, with 8 positions matching TRBD1. CDR1 is LNHDA, CDR2 SQIVND, per germline (reference sequence). This CDR3 region has 15 residues. Trimming took 4 bases from V and 7 from J; bases not matched to a gene: 12. CDR3 bases: TGTGCCAGTAGTAAACAGACAGGGGCGCAGTATGAGCAGTACTTC. Its protein product is CASSKQTGAQYEQYF.

The chain carries TRBV11-2 and TRBJ2-7, with D perhaps matching TRBD1 (5 bases). The germline V and J ends were trimmed by 3 bases and 0 bases, with 9 bases remaining between them. Germline loops: CDR1 SGHAT, CDR2 FQNNGV. This CDR3 contains 14 residues. The CDR3 DNA sequence: TGTGCCAGCAGCTTTGACAGTTTCTCCTACGAGCAGTACTTC. This encodes CASSFDSFSYEQYF.

This chain uses TRBV6-5 with TRBJ2-5; tentatively, D is TRBD2 (6 bases). TRBJ2-7 matches the DNA end more closely, so the J call is doubtful. Germline V lookup: CDR1 MNHEY, CDR2 SVGAGI. This CDR3 comprises 16 residues. The CDR3 sequence: CASSYSMVGGSYEQYF. CDR3 nucleotides: TGTGCCAGCAGTTACTCGATGGTGGGGGGCTCCTACGAGCAGTACTTC.

V gene TRBV6-5 combines with J gene TRBJ1-1, with a tentative D call TRBD1 (6 bases). From germline, CDR1 is MNHEY and CDR2 SVGAGI. The CDR3 spans 12 residues. V lost 8 bases and J lost 0, with 7 bases in between. Written as DNA, the CDR3 is TGTGCCAGCGGGGGCCTGAACACTGAAGCTTTCTTT. Protein sequence: CASGGLNTEAFF.

This rearrangement joins TRBV6-6 to TRBJ2-7; possibly TRBD1 for D (5 bases). CDR1 is MNHNY and CDR2 is SVGAGI in the germline V gene (reference sequence). The CDR3 totals 12 residues. Trimming pared 10 bases from V and 2 bases from J, leaving 12 bases between. CDR3 sequence (DNA): TGTGCCACGCAAAAAGGGGCCTACGAGCAGTACTTC. Residues: CATQKGAYEQYF.

This chain connects TRBV7-2 to TRBJ2-3, with a tentative D call TRBD1 (6 bases). This CDR3 is built from 13 residues. Germline-derived CDR1 and CDR2 are SGHTA and FQGNSA. Trimming stripped 2 bases from V and 4 bases from J, with 7 bases between. The chain's CDR3 is CASSLQGPDTQYF. The DNA of the CDR3 is TGTGCCAGCAGCTTACAGGGGCCAGATACGCAGTATTTT.

This clone was recorded once. This sequence joins TRBV6-6 and TRBJ1-2; D unresolved. V lost 0 bases and J 7 bases, leaving 12 bases between the germline ends. Germline CDR1 and CDR2: MNHNY and SVGAGI (reference sequence). The CDR3 is 14 amino acids. This CDR3 is CASSYSVFEVGYTF. The CDR3 nucleotides read TGTGCCAGCAGTTACTCGGTGTTTGAGGTTGGCTACACCTTC.

This rearrangement joins TRBV9 to TRBJ1-3; 9 bases align to TRBD1. V shed 5 bases and J 4 bases; nucleotides not matched to a gene: 10. This CDR3 comprises 16 residues. Germline assignment: CDR1 SGDLS and CDR2 YYNGEE. CDR3 nucleotides: TGTGCCAGCAGATCCGGGACAGGGACGGGCGGAAACACCATATATTTT. This translates into CASRSGTGTGGNTIYF.

This clone was observed a few times. The chain couples TRBV12-5 to TRBJ2-5; 7 bases are a match to TRBD2. The CDR3 sequence is 13 residues long. Germline CDR1 reads LGHNT; CDR2 reads FRNRAP. V trimming: 6 bases; J trimming: 4 bases; junction bases outside the gene matches: 5. In nucleotides, the CDR3 is TGTGCTAGTGGCCAAACGGGAGGAGAGACCCAGTACTTC. Translating gives CASGQTGGETQYF.

This clone is judged medium-sized (0.01 to 0.1%). The CDR3 region is CASSLASRGSTDTQYF. The CDR3 DNA reads TGCGCCAGCAGCTTGGCCAGCAGGGGTAGCACAGATACGCAGTATTTT. The chain recombines TRBV5-1 with TRBJ2-3; a possible D gene is TRBD1 (6 bases). CDR1 is SGHRS and CDR2 is YFSETQ in the germline V gene. Trimming shortened V by 0 bases and J by 0 bases, and 11 bases separated the two germline ends. This CDR3 is 16 amino acids long. The whole variable domain, filled in from reference TRBV5-1 and TRBJ2-3, reads KAGVTQTPRYLIKTRGQQVTLSCSPISGHRSVSWYQQTPGQGLQFLFEYFSETQRNKGNFPGRFSGRQFSNSRSEMNVSTLELGDSALYLCASSLASRGSTDTQYFGPGTRLTVL.

V and J are TRBV18 and TRBJ2-3; 10 bases fit TRBD2. Losses at the gene ends were 3 bases for V and 1 base for J; bases not matched to a gene: 4. CDR3 length equals 16 residues. The V gene's germline CDR1 is KGHSH and CDR2 LQKENI. CDR3 residues: CASSPNSGGGTDTQYF. CDR3 DNA: TGTGCCAGCTCACCTAACAGCGGGGGGGGCACAGATACGCAGTATTTT. Variable domain in full (rest from reference TRBV18 and TRBJ2-3): NAGVMQNPRHLVRRRGQEARLRCSPMKGHSHVYWYRQLPEEGLKFMVYLQKENIIDESGMPKERFSAEFPKEGPSILRIQQVVRGDSAAYFCASSPNSGGGTDTQYFGPGTRLTVL.

The chain is built from TRBV28 and TRBJ1-5, with 8 bases that match TRBD1. CDR1 and CDR2 (germline): MDHEN, SYDVKM. V trimming: 6 bases; J trimming: 2 bases; junction bases outside the gene matches: 6. The CDR3 length is 15 residues. This CDR3 is CASSLGQGGNQPQHF. In nucleotides, the CDR3 is TGTGCCAGCAGCCTAGGACAGGGAGGCAATCAGCCCCAGCATTTT.

Of note for this clone: An end of the junction differs from the germline gene, which may be a read error. The CDR3 nucleotides are TGTGCCGGCAGCGGACAGCAGGGGATGAACACTGAAGCTTTCTTT. Translating it yields CAGSGQQGMNTEAFF. The genes are TRBV2 and TRBJ1-1; possible D gene TRBD1, 6 bases. The CDR3 spans 15 residues. Germline V gene data show CDR1 as SNHLY and CDR2 as FYNNEI.

This chain uses TRBV28 with TRBJ2-7, with D possibly being TRBD1 or TRBD2 (7 bases each). V lost 3 bases and J lost 4, with 16 bases in between. Germline-derived CDR1 and CDR2 are MDHEN and SYDVKM. The CDR3 is made up of 15 amino acids. The CDR3 sequence is CASSLGRGGRYEQYF. CDR3 DNA: TGTGCCAGCAGTTTGGGCAGGGGGGGTCGGTACGAGCAGTACTTC.

The chain uses TRBV7-2 and TRBJ2-7, with TRBD1 matching 10 bases. The germline CDR1 and CDR2 sequences are SGHTA and FQGNSA. The CDR3 runs to 15 residues. J gave up 4 bases and V 6 bases, and 9 bases lay outside the gene matches. For the CDR3, the DNA is TGTGCCAGCAGATATACCGGGACAGGGGCGTACGAGCAGTACTTC. Translated: CASRYTGTGAYEQYF.

The chain joins TRBV10-3 to TRBJ1-5; a weak D match, TRBD1 (6 bases). This CDR3 is built from 14 residues. The germline gives CDR1 ENHRY, CDR2 SYGVKD. The V and J ends lost 3 bases and 5 bases respectively, with 11 bases between them. CDR3 in amino acids: CAISDRDTHQPQHF. In nucleotides, the CDR3 is TGTGCCATCAGTGACCGGGACACCCATCAGCCCCAGCATTTT.

The genes are TRBV2 and TRBJ2-7; D unresolved. The CDR3 contains 11 residues. V dropped 6 bases and J dropped 7 bases, with 10 bases sitting between them. CDR1 and CDR2 (germline): SNHLY, FYNNEI. Written as DNA, the CDR3 is TGTGCCAGCAGCCCTGGTTGGGAGCAGTACTTC. Its protein product is CASSPGWEQYF.

The V and J genes are TRBV6-1 and TRBJ2-7, with TRBD1 matching 10 bases. V shed 5 bases and J 4 bases; nucleotides not matched to a gene: 5. In germline, CDR1 is MNHNS, CDR2 SASEGT. This CDR3 region has 14 residues. CDR3 loop: CASSRQGAGYEQYF. DNA of the CDR3: TGTGCCAGCAGTCGACAGGGGGCAGGTTACGAGCAGTACTTC.

The genes are TRBV5-4 and TRBJ1-1, with unresolved D. The ends were cut back, 4 bases at V and 0 bases at J, with 13 bases in the middle. The germline gives CDR1 SGHNT, CDR2 YYREEE (reference sequence). The CDR3 runs 15 residues. The DNA for the CDR3 is TGTGCCAGCAGCCCAGAGAGGCTAATGAACACTGAAGCTTTCTTT. Its translation: CASSPERLMNTEAFF.

The V gene is TRBV19, the J gene TRBJ2-7; either TRBD1 or TRBD2 may supply D (6 bases each). Germline assignment: CDR1 LNHDA and CDR2 SQIVND (reference sequence). CDR3 size: 13 residues. Deletions cut 6 bases from V and 6 bases from J, with 15 bases between. CDR3 bases: TGTGCCAGTAGGAGTGAACAGGGAGGCGAGCAGTACTTC. Translation: CASRSEQGGEQYF.

The chain has TRBV6-6 and TRBJ1-2, with a possible D match to TRBD1 (6 bases). CDR1 is MNHNY, CDR2 SVGAGI, per germline (reference sequence). The V end was cut by 5 bases, the J end by 8 bases, with 12 bases between. The CDR3 covers 12 residues. The CDR3 DNA is TGTGCCAGCAGTCCGGAGACAGGAGGCTACACCTTC. Residues: CASSPETGGYTF.

This sequence joins TRBV29-1 and TRBJ1-5, with a weak D call TRBD1 (5 bases). Germline V gene sequence: CDR1 SQVTM, CDR2 ANQGSEA. This CDR3 spans 11 amino acids. V dropped 7 bases and J dropped 11 bases, with 15 bases sitting between them. As DNA, the CDR3 is TGCAGCGCGGGACGGTCTGACGCCCAGCATTTT. As protein: CSAGRSDAQHF.